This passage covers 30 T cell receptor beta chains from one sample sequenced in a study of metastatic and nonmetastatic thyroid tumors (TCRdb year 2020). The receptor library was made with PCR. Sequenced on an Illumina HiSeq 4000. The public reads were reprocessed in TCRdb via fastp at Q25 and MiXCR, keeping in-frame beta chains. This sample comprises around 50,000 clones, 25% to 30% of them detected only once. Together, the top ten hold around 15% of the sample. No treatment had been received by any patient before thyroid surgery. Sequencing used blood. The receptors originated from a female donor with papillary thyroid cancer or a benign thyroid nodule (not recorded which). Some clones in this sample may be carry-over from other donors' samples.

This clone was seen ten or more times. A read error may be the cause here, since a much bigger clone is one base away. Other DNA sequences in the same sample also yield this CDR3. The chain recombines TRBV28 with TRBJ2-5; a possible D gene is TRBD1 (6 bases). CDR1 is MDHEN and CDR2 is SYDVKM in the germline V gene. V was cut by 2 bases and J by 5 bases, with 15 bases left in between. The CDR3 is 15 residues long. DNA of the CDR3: TGTGCCAGCAGTTTAAGGGGACAACCACAGGAGACCCAGTACTTC. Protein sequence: CASSLRGQPQETQYF.

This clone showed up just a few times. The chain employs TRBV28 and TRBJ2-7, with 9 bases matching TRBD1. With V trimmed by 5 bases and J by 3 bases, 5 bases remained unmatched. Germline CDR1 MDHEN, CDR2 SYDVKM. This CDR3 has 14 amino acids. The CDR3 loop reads CASSPYRGLYEQYF. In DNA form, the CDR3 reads TGTGCCAGCAGTCCCTACAGGGGGCTCTACGAGCAGTACTTC.

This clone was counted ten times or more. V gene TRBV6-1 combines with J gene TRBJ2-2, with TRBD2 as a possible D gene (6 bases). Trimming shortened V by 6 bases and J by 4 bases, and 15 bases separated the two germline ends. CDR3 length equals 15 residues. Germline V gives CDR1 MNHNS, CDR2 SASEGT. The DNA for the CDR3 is TGTGCCAGCAGCCTCTTTCGGACTATCACCGGGGAGCTGTTTTTT. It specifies CASSLFRTITGELFF.

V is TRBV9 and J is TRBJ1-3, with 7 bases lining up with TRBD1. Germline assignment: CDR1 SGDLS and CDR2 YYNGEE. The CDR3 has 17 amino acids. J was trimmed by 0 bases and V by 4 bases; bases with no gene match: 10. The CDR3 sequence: CASSSGTAPNSGNTIYF. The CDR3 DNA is TGTGCCAGCAGCTCGGGGACAGCTCCTAACTCTGGAAACACCATATATTTT.

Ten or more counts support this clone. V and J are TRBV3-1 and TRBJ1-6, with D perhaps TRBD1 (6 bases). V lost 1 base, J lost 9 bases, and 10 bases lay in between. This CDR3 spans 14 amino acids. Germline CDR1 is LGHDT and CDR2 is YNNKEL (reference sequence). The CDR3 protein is CASSQVRGASPLHF. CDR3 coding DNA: TGTGCCAGCAGCCAAGTCAGGGGTGCTTCACCCCTCCACTTT. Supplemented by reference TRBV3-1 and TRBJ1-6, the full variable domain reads DTAVSQTPKYLVTQMGNDKSIKCEQNLGHDTMYWYKQDSKKFLKIMFSYNNKELIINETVPNRFSPKSPDKAHLNLHINSLELGDSAVYFCASSQVRGASPLHFGNGTRLTVT.

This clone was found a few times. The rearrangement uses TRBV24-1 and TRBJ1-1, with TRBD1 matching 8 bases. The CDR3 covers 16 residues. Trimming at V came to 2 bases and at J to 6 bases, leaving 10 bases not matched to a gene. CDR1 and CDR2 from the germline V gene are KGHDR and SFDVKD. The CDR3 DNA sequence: TGTGCCACCAGTGATTCGTCAGGGGGCGTGAAACCTGAAGCTTTCTTT. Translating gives CATSDSSGGVKPEAFF.

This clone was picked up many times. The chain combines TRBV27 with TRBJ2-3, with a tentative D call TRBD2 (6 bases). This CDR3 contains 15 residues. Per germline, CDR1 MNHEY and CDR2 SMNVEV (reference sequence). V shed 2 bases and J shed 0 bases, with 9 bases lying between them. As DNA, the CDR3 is TGTGCCAGCAGTTTAGGCGGGGCAAGCACAGATACGCAGTATTTT. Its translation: CASSLGGASTDTQYF.

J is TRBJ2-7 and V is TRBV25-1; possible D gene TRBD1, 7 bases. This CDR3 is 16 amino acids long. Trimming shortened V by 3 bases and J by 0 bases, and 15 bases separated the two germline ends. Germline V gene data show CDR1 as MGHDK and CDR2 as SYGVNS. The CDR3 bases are TGTGCCAGCAGTGACCTCAGGGGGGCCCGCTCCTACGAGCAGTACTTC. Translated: CASSDLRGARSYEQYF.

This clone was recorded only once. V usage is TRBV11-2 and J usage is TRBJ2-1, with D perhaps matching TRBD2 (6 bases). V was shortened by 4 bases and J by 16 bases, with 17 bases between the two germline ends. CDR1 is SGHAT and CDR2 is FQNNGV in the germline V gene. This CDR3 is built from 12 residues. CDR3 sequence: CASSSPRAGYFF. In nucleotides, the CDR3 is TGTGCCAGCAGCTCGCCCAGAGCGGGCTACTTCTTC. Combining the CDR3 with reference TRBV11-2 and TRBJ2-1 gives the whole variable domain EAGVAQSPRYKIIEKRQSVAFWCNPISGHATLYWYQQILGQGPKLLIQFQNNGVVDDSQLPKDRFSAERLKGVDSTLKIQPAKLEDSAVYLCASSSPRAGYFFGPGTRLTVL.

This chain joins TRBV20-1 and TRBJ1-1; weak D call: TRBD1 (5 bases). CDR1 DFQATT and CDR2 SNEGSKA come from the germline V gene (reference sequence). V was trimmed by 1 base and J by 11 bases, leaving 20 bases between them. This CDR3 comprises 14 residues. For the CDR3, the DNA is TGCAGTGCTAGAGGGGGCCAGCGTATCTGGAGCGCTTTCTTT. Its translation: CSARGGQRIWSAFF.

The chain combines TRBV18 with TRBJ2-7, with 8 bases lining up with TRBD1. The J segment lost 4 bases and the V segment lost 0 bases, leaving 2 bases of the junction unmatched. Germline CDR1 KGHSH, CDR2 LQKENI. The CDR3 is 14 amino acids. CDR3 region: CASSPPGQEYEQYF. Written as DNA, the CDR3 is TGTGCCAGCTCACCACCGGGACAGGAATACGAGCAGTACTTC.

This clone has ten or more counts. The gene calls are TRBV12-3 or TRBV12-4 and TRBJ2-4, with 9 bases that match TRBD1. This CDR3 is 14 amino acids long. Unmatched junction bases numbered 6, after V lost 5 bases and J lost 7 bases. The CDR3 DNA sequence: TGTGCCAGCAGTCCTACAGGGGGCCGGAACATTCAGTACTTC. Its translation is CASSPTGGRNIQYF.

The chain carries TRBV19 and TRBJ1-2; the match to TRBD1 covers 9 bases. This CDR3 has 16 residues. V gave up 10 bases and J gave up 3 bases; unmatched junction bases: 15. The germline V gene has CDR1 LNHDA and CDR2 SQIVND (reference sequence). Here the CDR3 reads CATVGTGILTYYGYTF. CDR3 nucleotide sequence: TGTGCCACTGTGGGGACAGGGATACTGACTTACTATGGCTACACCTTC. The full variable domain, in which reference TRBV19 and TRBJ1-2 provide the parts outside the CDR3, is DGGITQSPKYLFRKEGQNVTLSCEQNLNHDAMYWYRQDPGQGLRLIYYSQIVNDFQKGDIAEGYSVSREKKESFPLTVTSAQKNPTAFYLCATVGTGILTYYGYTFGSGTRLTVV.

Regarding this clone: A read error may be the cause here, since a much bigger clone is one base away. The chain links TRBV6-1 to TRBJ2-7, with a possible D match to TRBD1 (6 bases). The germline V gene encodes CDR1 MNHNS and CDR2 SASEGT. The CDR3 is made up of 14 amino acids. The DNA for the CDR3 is TGTGCCAGCAGACAGGGTGCCCTCTCCTACGAGAAGTACTTC. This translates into CASRQGALSYEKYF.

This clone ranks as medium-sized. This chain's CDR3 is CASSHRDRGYGYTF. In DNA form, the CDR3 reads TGTGCCAGCAGTCACCGGGACAGGGGCTATGGCTACACCTTC. The V gene is TRBV27, the J gene TRBJ1-2; 10 nucleotides agree with TRBD1. V gave up 5 bases and J gave up 4 bases; unmatched junction bases: 4. The CDR3 length is 14 residues. CDR1 is MNHEY, CDR2 SMNVEV, per germline (reference sequence).

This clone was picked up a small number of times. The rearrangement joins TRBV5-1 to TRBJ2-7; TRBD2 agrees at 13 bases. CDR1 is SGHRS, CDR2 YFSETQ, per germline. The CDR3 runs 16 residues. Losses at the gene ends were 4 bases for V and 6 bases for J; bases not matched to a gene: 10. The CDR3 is CASSPWTSGRLGEQYF. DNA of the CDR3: TGCGCCAGCAGCCCATGGACTAGCGGGAGATTAGGCGAGCAGTACTTC. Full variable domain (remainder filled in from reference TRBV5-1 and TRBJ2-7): KAGVTQTPRYLIKTRGQQVTLSCSPISGHRSVSWYQQTPGQGLQFLFEYFSETQRNKGNFPGRFSGRQFSNSRSEMNVSTLELGDSALYLCASSPWTSGRLGEQYFGPGTRLTVT.

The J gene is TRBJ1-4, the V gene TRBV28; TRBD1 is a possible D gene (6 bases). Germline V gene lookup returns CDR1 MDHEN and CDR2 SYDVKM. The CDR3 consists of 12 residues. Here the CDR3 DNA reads TGTACACAGGGTTTGGCTAATGAAAAACTGTTTTTT. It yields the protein CTQGLANEKLFF.

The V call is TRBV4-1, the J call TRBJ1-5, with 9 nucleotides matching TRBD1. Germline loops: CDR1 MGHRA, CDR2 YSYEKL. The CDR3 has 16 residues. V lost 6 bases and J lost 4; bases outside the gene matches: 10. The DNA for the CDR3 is TGCGCCAGCAGGATGTCGGGACAGGGCACTAATCAGCCCCAGCATTTT. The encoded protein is CASRMSGQGTNQPQHF.

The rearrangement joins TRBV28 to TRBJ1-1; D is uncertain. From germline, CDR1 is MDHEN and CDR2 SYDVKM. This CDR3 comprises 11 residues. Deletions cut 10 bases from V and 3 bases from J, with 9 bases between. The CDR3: CATASYTEAFF. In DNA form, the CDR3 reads TGTGCCACAGCCAGCTACACTGAAGCTTTCTTT.

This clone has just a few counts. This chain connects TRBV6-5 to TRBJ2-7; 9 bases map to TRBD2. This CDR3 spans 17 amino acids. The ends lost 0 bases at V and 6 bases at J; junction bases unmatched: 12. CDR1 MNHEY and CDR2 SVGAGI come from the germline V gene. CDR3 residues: CASSYSKIAGVLGEQYF. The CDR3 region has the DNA TGTGCCAGCAGTTACTCGAAGATAGCGGGAGTCCTCGGCGAGCAGTACTTC.

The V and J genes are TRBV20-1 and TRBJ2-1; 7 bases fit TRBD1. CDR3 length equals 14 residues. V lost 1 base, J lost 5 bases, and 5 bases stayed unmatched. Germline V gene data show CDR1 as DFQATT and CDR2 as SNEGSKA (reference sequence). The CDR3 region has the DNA TGCAGTGCTAGAGGAGGACAGGTAGACAATGAGCAGTTCTTC. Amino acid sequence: CSARGGQVDNEQFF.

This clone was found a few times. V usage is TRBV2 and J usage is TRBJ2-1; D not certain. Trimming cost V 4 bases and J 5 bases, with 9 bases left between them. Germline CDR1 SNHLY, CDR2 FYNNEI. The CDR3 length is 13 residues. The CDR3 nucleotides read TGTGCCAGCAGTGTACTTTGGGACAATGAGCAGTTCTTC. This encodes CASSVLWDNEQFF.

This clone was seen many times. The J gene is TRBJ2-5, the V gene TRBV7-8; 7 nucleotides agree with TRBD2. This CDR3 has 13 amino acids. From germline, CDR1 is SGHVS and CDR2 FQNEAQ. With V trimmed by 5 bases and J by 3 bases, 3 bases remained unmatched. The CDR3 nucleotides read TGTGCCAGCAGCACGGGGACTAAAGAGACCCAGTACTTC. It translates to CASSTGTKETQYF.

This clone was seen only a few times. The CDR3 DNA is TGTGCCAGCAGCCAAGCTGAGGGGATCTCTGGGGCCAACGTCCTGACTTTC. Translation: CASSQAEGISGANVLTF. This rearrangement joins TRBV4-2 to TRBJ2-6, with D perhaps matching TRBD1 or TRBD2 (5 bases each). CDR3 length: 17 residues. V was cut by 1 base and J by 0 bases, with 10 bases left in between. Per the germline V gene, CDR1 is LGHNA and CDR2 is YNFKEQ.

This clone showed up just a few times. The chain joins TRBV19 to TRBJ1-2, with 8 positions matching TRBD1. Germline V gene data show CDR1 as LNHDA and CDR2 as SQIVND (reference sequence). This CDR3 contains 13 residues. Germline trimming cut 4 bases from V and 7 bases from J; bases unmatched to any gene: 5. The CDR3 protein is CASSSQGAGGYTF. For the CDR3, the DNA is TGTGCCAGTAGTAGCCAGGGGGCGGGTGGCTACACCTTC.

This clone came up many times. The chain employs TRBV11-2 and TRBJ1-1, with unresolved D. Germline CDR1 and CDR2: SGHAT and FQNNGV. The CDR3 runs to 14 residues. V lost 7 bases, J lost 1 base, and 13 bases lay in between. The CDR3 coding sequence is TGTGCCAGCACGGTAGGGTGGGGGAACACTGAAGCTTTCTTT. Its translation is CASTVGWGNTEAFF. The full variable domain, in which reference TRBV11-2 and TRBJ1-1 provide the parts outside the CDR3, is EAGVAQSPRYKIIEKRQSVAFWCNPISGHATLYWYQQILGQGPKLLIQFQNNGVVDDSQLPKDRFSAERLKGVDSTLKIQPAKLEDSAVYLCASTVGWGNTEAFFGQGTRLTVV.

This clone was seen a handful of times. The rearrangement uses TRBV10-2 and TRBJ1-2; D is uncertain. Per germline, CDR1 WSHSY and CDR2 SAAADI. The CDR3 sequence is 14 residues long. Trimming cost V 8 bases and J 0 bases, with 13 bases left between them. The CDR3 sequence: CASREGTANYGYTF. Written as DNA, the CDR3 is TGCGCCAGCCGGGAAGGCACCGCTAACTATGGCTACACCTTC.

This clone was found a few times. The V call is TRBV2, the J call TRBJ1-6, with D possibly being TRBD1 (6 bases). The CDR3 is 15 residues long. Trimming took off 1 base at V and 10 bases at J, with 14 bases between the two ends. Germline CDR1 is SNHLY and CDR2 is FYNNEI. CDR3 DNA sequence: TGTGCCAGCAGTGAAGTTTCACAGGGAGGCTCACCCCTCCACTTT. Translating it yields CASSEVSQGGSPLHF. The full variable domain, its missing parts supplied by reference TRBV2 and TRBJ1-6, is EPEVTQTPSHQVTQMGQEVILRCVPISNHLYFYWYRQILGQKVEFLVSFYNNEISEKSEIFDDQFSVERPDGSNFTLKIRSTKLEDSAMYFCASSEVSQGGSPLHFGNGTRLTVT.

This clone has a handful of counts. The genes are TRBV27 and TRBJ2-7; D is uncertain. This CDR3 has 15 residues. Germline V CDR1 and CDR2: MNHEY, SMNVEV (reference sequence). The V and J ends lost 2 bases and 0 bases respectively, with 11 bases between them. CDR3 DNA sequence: TGTGCCAGCAGTTTAAAGGCGGCAGCCTCCTACGAGCAGTACTTC. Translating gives CASSLKAAASYEQYF.

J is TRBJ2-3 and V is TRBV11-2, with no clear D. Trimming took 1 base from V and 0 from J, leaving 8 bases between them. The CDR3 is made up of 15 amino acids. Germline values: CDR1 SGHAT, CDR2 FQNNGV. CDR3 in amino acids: CASSLGQISTDTQYF. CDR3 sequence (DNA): TGTGCCAGCAGCTTAGGACAAATTAGCACAGATACGCAGTATTTT.